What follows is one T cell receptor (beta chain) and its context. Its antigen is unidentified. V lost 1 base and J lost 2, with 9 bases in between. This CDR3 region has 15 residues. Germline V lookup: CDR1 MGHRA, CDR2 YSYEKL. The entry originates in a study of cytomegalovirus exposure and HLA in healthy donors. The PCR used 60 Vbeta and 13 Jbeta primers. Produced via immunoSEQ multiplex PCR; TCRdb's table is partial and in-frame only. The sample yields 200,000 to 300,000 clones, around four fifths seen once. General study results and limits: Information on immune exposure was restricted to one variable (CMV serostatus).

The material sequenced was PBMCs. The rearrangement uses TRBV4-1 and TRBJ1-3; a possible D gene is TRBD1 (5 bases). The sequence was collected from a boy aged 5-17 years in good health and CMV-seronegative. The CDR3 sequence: CASSQAQGTGNTIYF. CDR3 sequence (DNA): TGCGCCAGCAGCCAAGCTCAGGGTACTGGAAACACCATATATTTT.